The clone carrying this TCR beta chain is a singleton in its sample. Clones were sequenced by immunoSEQ multiplex PCR, and TCRdb holds only the in-frame ones, with some missing. There are approximately 81,000 clones in the sample; roughly 91% occur only once, and over 1.5% lies in the top ten. These data belong to a study of blood T cell repertoires in COVID-19. Germline CDR1 and CDR2: PRHDT and FYEKMQ (reference sequence). V was clipped by 7 bases and J by 4 bases, with 11 bases between them. This CDR3 spans 14 amino acids. V is TRBV13 and J is TRBJ2-6; D is perhaps TRBD1 (6 bases). The specimen sequenced was peripheral blood. The clonotype originates from a woman aged 45-60 years in a cohort sampled during active COVID-19. CDR3 sequence (DNA): TGTGCCAGCACATTCAGGGGCGGGGCCAACGTCCTGACTTTC. Translation: CASTFRGGANVLTF.